This T cell receptor beta chain was recorded in a study of CD8+CD57+ T cells in acquired aplastic anemia. About the research overall: Sorting CD4+ and CD8+ cells gave DNA averaging about 2.9 ug. Study results and limitations: Overlapping CD8+ CDR3 repertoires of patients and controls contained under 30 shared sequences. Patient and control CD8+ Simpson's diversity was not significantly different.

The ends were cut back, 6 bases at V and 5 bases at J, with 5 bases in the middle. Per the germline V gene, CDR1 is LNHDA and CDR2 is SQIVND (reference sequence). The CDR3 sequence is 10 residues long. This clonotype has a handful of counts. Its antigen is currently unknown. Before being chosen for sequencing, patients had shown CD8+CD57+ cell expansion by flow cytometry. As a group, the patients uniformly had severe acquired aplastic anemia. Genomic DNA provided the template from which TCR beta VDJ and CDR3 profiles were obtained. TCRdb re-derived calls from the reads in MiXCR, one entry per CDR3 protein. The sample gives around 430,000 distinct CDR3 sequences, around 30% of which show up once; about 0.8% is in the top ten.

The clonotype originates from a human donor with aplastic anemia. Material for sequencing was sorted CD4+, CD8+, or CD8+CD57+ T cells (not recorded which) from PBMCs. The rearrangement links TRBV19 to TRBJ2-7; D possibly corresponds to TRBD2 (5 bases). The CDR3 protein is CASSGDEQYF. CDR3 in DNA: TGTGCCAGTAGCGGGGACGAGCAGTACTTC.